This T cell receptor beta chain was recorded in a study of naive and memory T cell subsets. A UMI-containing oligonucleotide was joined by 3' ligation to the TCR cDNA template. Adult healthy volunteers gave 2.5 ml peripheral blood for whole-blood RNA. Cells were not sorted; total RNA input targeted roughly 1 to 1000 ng. This clonotype was observed many times. Its specificity is not known. Study findings and constraints: TCR transcript changes with activation or differentiation may affect this RNA method.

Ligated cDNA underwent four rounds of PCR with nested alpha and beta constant region primers and SP2. For blood and skin samples, reverse transcription used TCR alpha and beta constant primers. TCRdb reanalysed the 5' RACE reads using MiXCR and keeps one entry per CDR3 protein. This repertoire shows some 60,000 distinct CDR3 sequences, 8% found once; its top ten account for about 19%. The receptor comes from a female donor in good health.

This CDR3 is CSVGQGRNQPQHF. In DNA form, the CDR3 reads TGCAGCGTTGGGCAGGGGAGGAATCAGCCCCAGCATTTT. This chain connects TRBV29-1 to TRBJ1-5; the D gene is possibly TRBD1 (6 bases). V dropped 4 bases and J dropped 4 bases, with 11 bases sitting between them. Germline V gives CDR1 SQVTM, CDR2 ANQGSEA. This CDR3 is 13 amino acids long.